A selection of T cell receptor beta chains follows, all from one sample in a study of beta chain features in type 1 diabetes. Here immunoSEQ multiplex PCR was the method, and the copy in TCRdb shows in-frame clones only, minus some. Among 300,000 to 350,000 clones listed, 14% were seen once. Material for sequencing was central memory CD4+ T cells from blood. The receptors shown here come from a man aged 25-45 years in good health. The CDR3 runs from the conserved cysteine through the conserved F or W. A D gene is named only where the DNA matches it firmly. The listing skips clone size in some rows; elsewhere it reads once, few, many or a size class.

j_call clone_size d_call v_call cdr3_nt cdr3_aa
TRBJ2-1 many TRBD2 TRBV6-1 TGTGCCAGCAGTGGCCCGGGACTAGCGGGAGGGGGTGAGCAGTTCTTC CASSGPGLAGGGEQFF
TRBJ2-3 few TRBD2 TRBV13 TGTGCCAGCAGCATCGAAACTAGCGGGGGGGCCCCCGGGACGCAGTATTTT CASSIETSGGAPGTQYF
TRBJ1-1 few . TRBV10-3 TGTGCCACAGACCTGGGAGGGAGTAACACTGAAGCTTTCTTT CATDLGGSNTEAFF
TRBJ1-2 few . TRBV7-2 TGTGCCAGCAGCTTATCACAGGATGGCTATGGCTACACCTTC CASSLSQDGYGYTF
TRBJ2-1 few TRBD2 TRBV5-6 TGTGCCAGCAGCCCGCGGACTAGCGGGAGGGCCGATGAGCAGTTCTTC CASSPRTSGRADEQFF
TRBJ2-1 . . TRBV7-2 TGTGCCAGCAGCACCGACTACCCGGTCTACAATGAGCAGTTCTTC CASSTDYPVYNEQFF
TRBJ2-7 . . TRBV10-1 TGCGCCAGCAGTGGGGCCGGGTACTACGAGCAGTACTTC CASSGAGYYEQYF
TRBJ1-3 . TRBD1 TRBV6-5 TGTGCCAGCAGGCCACAGGGGCACTCTGGAAACACCATATATTTT CASRPQGHSGNTIYF
TRBJ1-4 few . TRBV29-1 TGCAGCGTTGCTAGGGACGAAAAACTGTTTTTT CSVARDEKLFF
TRBJ1-4 few . TRBV5-1 TGCGCCAGCAGCTTGGATCGGGGATTAGGTAATGAAAAACTGTTTTTT CASSLDRGLGNEKLFF
TRBJ2-1 . TRBD2 TRBV5-6 TGTGCCAGCAGCCACAATAGCGGGAGCTCCTACAATGAGCAGTTCTTC CASSHNSGSSYNEQFF